This passage covers 23 T cell receptor beta chains from one sample sequenced in a study of T cell changes during pregnancy in multiple sclerosis. TCRdb's table, derived via immunoSEQ multiplex PCR, lists solely in-frame clones and lacks some. Seen here are tens of thousands of clones, about 91% observed once, and the top ten hold approximately 0.21%. The material was CD4+ T cells from peripheral blood mononuclear cells, obtained in the second trimester of pregnancy. The receptor source for this set is a female donor with multiple sclerosis, enrolled in a pregnancy study.

The chain recombines TRBV28 with TRBJ1-1; tentative D call: TRBD1 (6 bases). The V gene's germline CDR1 is MDHEN and CDR2 SYDVKM. V dropped 3 bases and J dropped 7 bases, with 21 bases sitting between them. This CDR3 spans 16 amino acids. The CDR3 loop is CASSLGIRGLTDEAFF. The CDR3, as DNA: TGTGCCAGCAGTTTGGGGATCAGGGGCCTCACCGATGAAGCTTTCTTT.

The V and J genes are TRBV7-9 and TRBJ1-4; 7 bases agree with TRBD1. Germline V lookup: CDR1 SEHNR, CDR2 FQNEAQ (reference sequence). V lost 5 bases, J lost 8 bases, and 11 bases stayed unmatched. The CDR3 runs 15 residues. The CDR3 reads CASSPAEGAGEKLFF. The CDR3 DNA is TGTGCCAGCAGCCCCGCGGAGGGGGCGGGGGAAAAACTGTTTTTT.

This clone has a handful of counts. The chain carries TRBV6-1 and TRBJ1-1; D possibly corresponds to TRBD1 (5 bases). Per germline, CDR1 MNHNS and CDR2 SASEGT. CDR3 length: 13 residues. V gave up 5 bases and J gave up 1 base, with 8 bases separating them. CDR3 sequence: CASSSGQNTEAFF. DNA for the CDR3: TGTGCCAGCAGTTCCGGACAGAACACTGAAGCTTTCTTT.

The chain couples TRBV9 to TRBJ1-1; a possible D gene is TRBD1 (6 bases). The CDR3 runs 13 residues. V was shortened by 5 bases and J by 9 bases, with 17 bases between the two germline ends. Germline loops: CDR1 SGDLS, CDR2 YYNGEE. CDR3 region: CASSSTGKAKAFF. The CDR3 DNA reads as TGTGCCAGCAGTTCTACAGGGAAGGCTAAAGCTTTCTTT.

CDR3 sequence: CASSLEARGGYGYTF. CDR3 nucleotide sequence: TGTGCCAGCAGCTTGGAGGCCCGGGGGGGATATGGCTACACCTTC. The gene calls are TRBV5-5 and TRBJ1-2, with D tentatively TRBD1 (5 bases). Germline loops: CDR1 SGHKS, CDR2 YYEKEE (reference sequence). V was trimmed by 0 bases and J by 5 bases, leaving 14 bases between them. The CDR3 is 15 residues long. Combining the CDR3 with reference TRBV5-5 and TRBJ1-2 gives the whole variable domain DAGVTQSPTHLIKTRGQQVTLRCSPISGHKSVSWYQQVLGQGPQFIFQYYEKEERGRGNFPDRFSARQFPNYSSELNVNALLLGDSALYLCASSLEARGGYGYTFGSGTRLTVV.

V is TRBV6-5 and J is TRBJ2-3, with D possibly matching TRBD2 (5 bases). CDR1 MNHEY and CDR2 SVGAGI come from the germline V gene. This CDR3 contains 13 residues. V gave up 4 bases and J gave up 5 bases, with 10 bases separating them. The chain's CDR3 is CASSFRRRDTQYF. For the CDR3, the DNA is TGTGCCAGCAGTTTCAGGAGGAGAGATACGCAGTATTTT.

The J gene is TRBJ1-2, the V gene TRBV19, with 7 bases aligning to TRBD1. V shed 8 bases, J shed 5 bases, and the junction held 17 bases outside the gene matches. CDR1 is LNHDA, CDR2 SQIVND, per germline (reference sequence). This CDR3 is built from 16 residues. The CDR3 loop is CASQYLDDRDRYGYTF. The DNA for the CDR3 is TGTGCCAGTCAATATCTCGACGACAGGGATAGGTATGGCTACACCTTC.

The V gene is TRBV6-1, the J gene TRBJ1-3; D unresolved. The CDR3 is made up of 14 amino acids. Germline V gene sequence: CDR1 MNHNS, CDR2 SASEGT. V lost 2 bases to trimming and J lost 6 bases, with 11 bases between them. The CDR3 sequence is CASSELILENTIYF. The CDR3 coding sequence is TGTGCCAGCAGTGAACTGATTCTAGAAAACACCATATATTTT.

The V gene is TRBV19, the J gene TRBJ2-2, with D uncertain. From germline, CDR1 is LNHDA and CDR2 SQIVND (reference sequence). This CDR3 contains 13 residues. The V end was cut by 4 bases, the J end by 6 bases, with 9 bases between. This CDR3 is CASSSLVAGELFF. The CDR3 nucleotides read TGTGCCAGTAGTAGCCTAGTGGCCGGGGAGCTGTTTTTT.

The chain employs TRBV28 and TRBJ2-2; 7 bases fit TRBD2. This CDR3 has 14 residues. In germline, CDR1 is MDHEN, CDR2 SYDVKM. V trimming: 3 bases; J trimming: 3 bases; junction bases outside the gene matches: 1. As DNA, the CDR3 is TGTGCCAGCAGTTTGGGGGGGGACACCGGGGAGCTGTTTTTT. Translation gives CASSLGGDTGELFF.

This chain connects TRBV5-4 to TRBJ2-5; TRBD1 matches 8 bases. After removal of 0 bases from V and 6 bases from J, the junction contained 4 bases not matched to a gene. The CDR3 runs 14 residues. Germline CDR1 is SGHNT and CDR2 is YYREEE (reference sequence). DNA for the CDR3: TGTGCCAGCAGCTTGGCCGGCAGGGGGCAGACCCAGTACTTC. This codes for CASSLAGRGQTQYF.

The gene calls are TRBV28 and TRBJ2-7; 9 nucleotides match TRBD1. The J segment lost 3 bases and the V segment lost 5 bases, leaving 20 bases of the junction unmatched. The CDR3 spans 19 residues. Germline V lookup: CDR1 MDHEN, CDR2 SYDVKM. The CDR3 reads CASSPSAAGAGQGFYEQYF. DNA of the CDR3: TGTGCCAGCAGTCCCTCTGCGGCGGGGGCGGGACAGGGTTTCTACGAGCAGTACTTC. Full variable domain (missing parts from reference TRBV28 and TRBJ2-7): DVKVTQSSRYLVKRTGEKVFLECVQDMDHENMFWYRQDPGLGLRLIYFSYDVKMKEKGDIPEGYSVSREKKERFSLILESASTNQTSMYLCASSPSAAGAGQGFYEQYFGPGTRLTVT.

This clone was counted between two and nine times. This chain connects TRBV18 to TRBJ2-7; D uncertain. Trimming took 0 bases from V and 7 from J, leaving 7 bases between them. This CDR3 spans 12 amino acids. Germline CDR1 is KGHSH and CDR2 is LQKENI. The CDR3 spells CASSPPVGEQYF. The CDR3 DNA sequence: TGTGCCAGCTCACCACCGGTCGGGGAGCAGTACTTC.

The gene calls are TRBV27 and TRBJ1-5; unclear D gene. With 4 bases removed from V and 6 bases from J, the gap between germline ends came to 13 bases. Germline V CDR1 and CDR2: MNHEY, SMNVEV (reference sequence). The CDR3 has 14 amino acids. As DNA, the CDR3 is TGTGCCAGCAGTTCTGCGGATTCTCGTCAGCCCCAGCATTTT. It codes for CASSSADSRQPQHF.

This chain connects TRBV19 to TRBJ2-1; TRBD1 matches 7 bases. The junction had 13 bases not matched to a gene; V was cut back by 7 bases and J by 10 bases. The germline V gene has CDR1 LNHDA and CDR2 SQIVND (reference sequence). The CDR3 runs to 14 residues. The DNA of the CDR3 is TGTGCCAGTACCCTACTGACAGGGAGTGACGAGCAGTTCTTC. Translation gives CASTLLTGSDEQFF.

This clone has a single count. This rearrangement joins TRBV9 to TRBJ2-5; 9 bases line up with TRBD2. Germline V gene data show CDR1 as SGDLS and CDR2 as YYNGEE. V lost 0 bases to trimming and J lost 2 bases; unmatched junction nucleotides: 8. This CDR3 has 17 residues. CDR3 residues: CASSVAWGGGAQETQYF. DNA for the CDR3: TGTGCCAGCAGCGTAGCTTGGGGCGGGGGGGCTCAAGAGACCCAGTACTTC.

This clone was observed once. The chain links TRBV7-3 to TRBJ2-5; D is undetermined. The V and J ends lost 5 bases and 2 bases respectively, with 15 bases between them. Germline CDR1 and CDR2: SGHTA and FQGTGA. The length of the CDR3 is 15 residues. The chain's CDR3 is CASSPRRSPQETQYF. The CDR3 DNA sequence: TGTGCCAGCAGCCCCCGACGGAGCCCTCAAGAGACCCAGTACTTC.

The chain combines TRBV7-3 with TRBJ2-1; a possible D gene is TRBD1 (6 bases). The CDR3 loop spans 14 amino acids. Trimming took 2 bases from V and 10 from J, leaving 15 bases between them. CDR1 is SGHTA, CDR2 FQGTGA, per germline. Here the CDR3 DNA reads TGTGCCAGCAGCTTATATCAGGGGACCGTCGAGCAGTTCTTC. Its translation: CASSLYQGTVEQFF.

This clone was counted a few times. The genes are TRBV27 and TRBJ1-1; D is ambiguous. The CDR3 sequence is 15 residues long. Trimming shortened V by 5 bases and J by 2 bases, and 15 bases separated the two germline ends. Germline V gene data show CDR1 as MNHEY and CDR2 as SMNVEV (reference sequence). The CDR3 loop reads CASSVPGAENTEAFF. CDR3 in DNA: TGTGCCAGCAGTGTACCGGGAGCCGAAAACACTGAAGCTTTCTTT.

The chain has TRBV2 and TRBJ1-2; 9 bases fit TRBD1. CDR1 is SNHLY and CDR2 is FYNNEI in the germline V gene. The CDR3 sequence is 17 residues long. The V and J ends lost 7 bases and 0 bases, in that order; junction bases with no gene match: 12. CDR3 bases: TGTGCCAGCAATACCCCGGGACAGGGCCGATCTAACTATGGCTACACCTTC. Protein: CASNTPGQGRSNYGYTF.

This rearrangement joins TRBV19 to TRBJ1-2; 8 bases fit TRBD1. CDR1 and CDR2 from the germline V gene are LNHDA and SQIVND (reference sequence). The CDR3 covers 15 residues. Trimming removed 3 bases from V and 5 bases from J; junction bases left unmatched: 8. CDR3 DNA sequence: TGTGCCAGTAGTATCCTCGGACAGGGACATTATGGCTACACCTTC. This gives the protein CASSILGQGHYGYTF.

The V gene is TRBV11-2, the J gene TRBJ2-1; 9 bases map to TRBD2. This CDR3 has 16 residues. Germline assignment: CDR1 SGHAT and CDR2 FQNNGV. V lost 2 bases to trimming and J lost 1 base; unmatched junction nucleotides: 3. This chain's CDR3 is CASSLSGGRSYNEQFF. The CDR3 DNA reads TGTGCCAGCAGCTTAAGCGGGGGGCGGTCCTACAATGAGCAGTTCTTC.

This clone has more than one count but fewer than ten. The chain joins TRBV2 to TRBJ2-7; 12 nucleotides agree with TRBD2. CDR3 length: 16 residues. From germline, CDR1 is SNHLY and CDR2 FYNNEI. V shed 6 bases, J shed 0 bases, and the junction held 6 bases outside the gene matches. The DNA of the CDR3 is TGTGCCAGCAGAGGACTAGCGGGGCCCCGCTCCTACGAGCAGTACTTC. Translating it yields CASRGLAGPRSYEQYF.